Following are 13 T cell receptor beta chains from one sample sequenced in a study of blood T cell repertoires in COVID-19. Assay: immunoSEQ multiplex PCR; the TCRdb copy retains only in-frame clones and omits some. The sample has more than 85,000 clones, around four fifths seen once; the top ten hold around 9.3%. Input material: peripheral blood. The receptors were sampled from a man in his 70s with acute or convalescent COVID-19.

V and J are TRBV5-1 and TRBJ1-2, with D hard to call. In germline, CDR1 is SGHRS, CDR2 YFSETQ. The CDR3 covers 15 residues. V lost 3 bases to trimming and J lost 0 bases, with 12 bases between them. In nucleotides, the CDR3 is TGCGCCAGCAGCTGGGCCGGGAATACTAACTATGGCTACACCTTC. This gives the protein CASSWAGNTNYGYTF.

The chain couples TRBV27 to TRBJ2-6; D might be TRBD2 (7 bases). The V end was cut by 2 bases, the J end by 0 bases, with 20 bases between. Germline V gene sequence: CDR1 MNHEY, CDR2 SMNVEV (reference sequence). The CDR3 spans 20 residues. The CDR3 spells CASSLGGGLSVGSGANVLTF. CDR3 nucleotide sequence: TGTGCCAGCAGTTTAGGGGGGGGCCTCTCTGTGGGCTCTGGGGCCAACGTCCTGACTTTC.

V gene TRBV28 combines with J gene TRBJ2-1; the match to TRBD2 covers 7 bases. The CDR3 totals 15 residues. V shed 2 bases and J 3 bases; nucleotides not matched to a gene: 4. CDR1 MDHEN and CDR2 SYDVKM come from the germline V gene. The CDR3 reads CASSLRGRVYNEQFF. CDR3 bases: TGTGCCAGCAGTTTAAGAGGGAGGGTCTACAATGAGCAGTTCTTC.

The chain employs TRBV7-3 and TRBJ2-1; D perhaps matches TRBD2 (6 bases). The germline CDR1 and CDR2 sequences are SGHTA and FQGTGA. V was clipped by 4 bases and J by 6 bases, with 10 bases between them. The CDR3 runs 13 residues. CDR3 amino acids: CASSSRDSNEQFF. CDR3 nucleotides: TGTGCCAGCAGCTCCCGGGACTCCAATGAGCAGTTCTTC.

The rearrangement joins TRBV7-2 to TRBJ1-4; D remains ambiguous. CDR3 length: 15 residues. Germline V gene sequence: CDR1 SGHTA, CDR2 FQGNSA. V was shortened by 5 bases and J by 7 bases, with 17 bases between the two germline ends. The chain's CDR3 is CASSQEGPGVEKLFF. Here the CDR3 DNA reads TGTGCCAGCAGCCAGGAGGGCCCTGGGGTTGAAAAACTGTTTTTT.

J is TRBJ2-5 and V is TRBV7-9; D remains unclear. Germline V gives CDR1 SEHNR, CDR2 FQNEAQ (reference sequence). The CDR3 runs 11 residues. V was clipped by 8 bases and J by 5 bases, with 9 bases between them. For the CDR3, the DNA is TGTGCCAGCCCCCCCCCGGAGACCCAGTACTTC. Its translation is CASPPPETQYF.

The CDR3 spells CASSLAGFPGELFF. DNA of the CDR3: TGTGCCAGCAGCTTGGCAGGGTTTCCCGGGGAGCTGTTTTTT. V is TRBV5-6 and J is TRBJ2-2, with D perhaps TRBD1 (5 bases). Trimming removed 0 bases from V and 6 bases from J, with 9 bases in between. The CDR3 length is 14 residues. CDR1 is SGHDT and CDR2 is YYEEEE in the germline V gene.

J is TRBJ1-1 and V is TRBV2; unclear D gene. Germline V gives CDR1 SNHLY, CDR2 FYNNEI. The germline V and J ends were trimmed by 0 bases and 7 bases, with 6 bases remaining between them. The CDR3 runs to 12 residues. The CDR3 loop reads CASSEARIEAFF. In nucleotides, the CDR3 is TGTGCCAGCAGTGAAGCGAGGATTGAAGCTTTCTTT.

The rearrangement uses TRBV30 and TRBJ1-3; a weak D match, TRBD1 (5 bases). The CDR3 has 13 amino acids. Germline V lookup: CDR1 GTSNPN, CDR2 SVGIG (reference sequence). Trimming left V 1 base short and J 3 bases short, with 7 bases between. As DNA, the CDR3 is TGTGCCTGGAGTGGTGACAGTGGAAACACCATATATTTT. This translates into CAWSGDSGNTIYF.

The genes are TRBV7-3 and TRBJ2-2; D is uncertain. Germline assignment: CDR1 SGHTA and CDR2 FQGTGA. The CDR3 has 13 amino acids. The germline V and J ends were trimmed by 3 bases and 8 bases, with 10 bases remaining between them. In nucleotides, the CDR3 is TGTGCCAGCAGCTTCACTCCTCGAGGGGAGCTGTTTTTT. It yields the protein CASSFTPRGELFF.

This chain joins TRBV6-5 and TRBJ2-7; 10 bases match TRBD2. CDR1 is MNHEY and CDR2 is SVGAGI in the germline V gene. V shed 4 bases and J 0 bases; nucleotides not matched to a gene: 3. This CDR3 comprises 15 residues. CDR3 sequence: CASSSPSGSSYEQYF. In DNA, the CDR3 is TGTGCCAGCAGTTCTCCTAGCGGGAGCTCCTACGAGCAGTACTTC.

CDR3 residues: CASSTTTDVTSEQYF. The CDR3 nucleotides are TGTGCCAGCTCAACAACGACAGACGTGACGAGTGAGCAGTACTTC. The chain is built from TRBV18 and TRBJ2-7; tentative D call: TRBD1 (5 bases). Germline CDR1 is KGHSH and CDR2 is LQKENI. With 5 bases removed from V and 7 bases from J, the gap between germline ends came to 21 bases. The CDR3 spans 15 residues.

This clone was counted once. The chain joins TRBV7-2 to TRBJ2-2; 14 bases agree with TRBD2. The CDR3 sequence is 17 residues long. The germline gives CDR1 SGHTA, CDR2 FQGNSA. Trimming at V came to 5 bases and at J to 7 bases, leaving 9 bases not matched to a gene. The DNA of the CDR3 is TGTGCCAGCAGCCCACGTCCGGGACTAGCGGGAGACGGGGAGCTGTTTTTT. It translates to CASSPRPGLAGDGELFF.